This T cell receptor beta chain is drawn from a study of beta chain features in type 1 diabetes. Trimming at V came to 0 bases and at J to 4 bases, leaving 6 bases not matched to a gene. CDR1 SGHTA and CDR2 FQGNSA come from the germline V gene. This CDR3 has 16 residues. Comment on this clone: Its antigen is unidentified.

Broader study findings: Moderate yet significant TCRB CDR3 shortening was seen in Type 1 diabetes patients in all four CD4+ subsets.

The study reverse transcribed the entire isolated RNA, so it sequenced expressed TCRB transcripts. TCRdb's copy holds only in-frame clones and misses some; the assay was immunoSEQ multiplex PCR. The sample lists 600,000 to 750,000 clones, around 12% occurring once. The rearrangement links TRBV7-2 to TRBJ2-3, with 8 bases fitting TRBD2. The sequenced material came from naive CD4+ T cells from blood. This receptor was taken from a man aged 30 to 45 with type 1 diabetes. The chain's CDR3 is CASSLALGGAPDTQYF. CDR3 bases: TGTGCCAGCAGCTTAGCTCTCGGGGGGGCCCCAGATACGCAGTATTTT.